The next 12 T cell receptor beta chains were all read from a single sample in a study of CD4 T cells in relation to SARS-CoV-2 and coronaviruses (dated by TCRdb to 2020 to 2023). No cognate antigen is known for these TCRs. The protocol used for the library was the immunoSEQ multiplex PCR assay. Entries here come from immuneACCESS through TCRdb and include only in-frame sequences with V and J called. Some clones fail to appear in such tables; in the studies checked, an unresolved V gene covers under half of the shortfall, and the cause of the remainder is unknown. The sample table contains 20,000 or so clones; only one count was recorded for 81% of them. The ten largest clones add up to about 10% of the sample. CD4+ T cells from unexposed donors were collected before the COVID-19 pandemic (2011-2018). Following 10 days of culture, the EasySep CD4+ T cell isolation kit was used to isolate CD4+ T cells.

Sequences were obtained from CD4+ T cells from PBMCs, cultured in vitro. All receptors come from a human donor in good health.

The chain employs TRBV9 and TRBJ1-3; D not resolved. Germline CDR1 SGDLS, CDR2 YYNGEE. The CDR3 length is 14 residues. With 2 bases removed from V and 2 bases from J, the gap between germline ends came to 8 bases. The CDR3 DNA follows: TGTGCCAGCAGCGTGAACGTCGCTGGAAACACCATATATTTT. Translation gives CASSVNVAGNTIYF.

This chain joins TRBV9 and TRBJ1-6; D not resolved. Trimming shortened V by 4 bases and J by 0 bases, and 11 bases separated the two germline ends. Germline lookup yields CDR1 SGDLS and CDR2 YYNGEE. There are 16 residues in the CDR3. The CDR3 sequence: CASSSGLRSYNSPLHF. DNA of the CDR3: TGTGCCAGCAGCTCCGGACTGCGCTCCTATAATTCACCCCTCCACTTT.

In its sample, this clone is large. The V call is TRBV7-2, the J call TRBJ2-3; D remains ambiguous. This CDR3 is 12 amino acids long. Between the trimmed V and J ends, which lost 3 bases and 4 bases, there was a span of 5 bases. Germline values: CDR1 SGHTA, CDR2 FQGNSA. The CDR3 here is CASSFFADTQYF. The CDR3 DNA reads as TGTGCCAGCAGCTTCTTCGCAGATACGCAGTATTTT.

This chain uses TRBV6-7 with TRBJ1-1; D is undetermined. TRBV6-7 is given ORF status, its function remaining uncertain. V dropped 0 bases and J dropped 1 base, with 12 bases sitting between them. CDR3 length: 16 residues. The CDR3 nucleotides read TGTGCCAGCAGTTACTCGGACCCCCACAAGAACACTGAAGCTTTCTTT. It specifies CASSYSDPHKNTEAFF.

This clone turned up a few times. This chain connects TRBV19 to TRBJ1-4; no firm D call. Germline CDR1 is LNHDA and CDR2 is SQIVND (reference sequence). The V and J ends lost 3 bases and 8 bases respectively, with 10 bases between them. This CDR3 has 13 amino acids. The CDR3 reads CASSISPWEKLFF. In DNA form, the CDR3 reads TGTGCCAGTAGTATTTCCCCTTGGGAAAAACTGTTTTTT.

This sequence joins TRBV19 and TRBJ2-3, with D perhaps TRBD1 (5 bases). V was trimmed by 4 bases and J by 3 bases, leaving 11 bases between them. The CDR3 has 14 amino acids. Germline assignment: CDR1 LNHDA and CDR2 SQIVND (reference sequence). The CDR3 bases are TGTGCCAGTAGTAATCAGGGTCGGACAGATACGCAGTATTTT. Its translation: CASSNQGRTDTQYF.

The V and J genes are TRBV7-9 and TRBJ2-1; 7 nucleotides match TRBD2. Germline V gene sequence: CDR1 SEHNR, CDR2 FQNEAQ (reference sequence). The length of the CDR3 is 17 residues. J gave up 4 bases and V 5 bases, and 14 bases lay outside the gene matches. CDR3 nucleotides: TGTGCCAGCAGCACCCCTTGGGGGGGGTACCTATACAATGAGCAGTTCTTC. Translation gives CASSTPWGGYLYNEQFF.

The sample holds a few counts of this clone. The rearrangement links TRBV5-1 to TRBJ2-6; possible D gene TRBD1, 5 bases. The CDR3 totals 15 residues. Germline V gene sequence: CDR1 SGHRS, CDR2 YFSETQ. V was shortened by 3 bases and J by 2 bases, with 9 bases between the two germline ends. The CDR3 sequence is CASSSTVPGANVLTF. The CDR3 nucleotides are TGCGCCAGCAGCTCGACAGTTCCTGGGGCCAACGTCCTGACTTTC. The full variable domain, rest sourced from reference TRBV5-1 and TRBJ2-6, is KAGVTQTPRYLIKTRGQQVTLSCSPISGHRSVSWYQQTPGQGLQFLFEYFSETQRNKGNFPGRFSGRQFSNSRSEMNVSTLELGDSALYLCASSSTVPGANVLTFGAGSRLTVL.

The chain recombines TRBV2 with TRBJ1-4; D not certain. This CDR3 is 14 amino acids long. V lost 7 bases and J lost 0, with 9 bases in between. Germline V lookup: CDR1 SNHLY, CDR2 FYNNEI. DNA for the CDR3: TGTGCCAGCAATGTCAGAGCAACTAATGAAAAACTGTTTTTT. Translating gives CASNVRATNEKLFF.

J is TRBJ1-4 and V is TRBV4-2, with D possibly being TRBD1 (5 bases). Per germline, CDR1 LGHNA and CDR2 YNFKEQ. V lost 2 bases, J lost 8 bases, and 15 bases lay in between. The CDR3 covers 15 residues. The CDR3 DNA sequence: TGTGCCAGCAGCCAAACCCAGGACACTATCGAAAAACTGTTTTTT. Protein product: CASSQTQDTIEKLFF.

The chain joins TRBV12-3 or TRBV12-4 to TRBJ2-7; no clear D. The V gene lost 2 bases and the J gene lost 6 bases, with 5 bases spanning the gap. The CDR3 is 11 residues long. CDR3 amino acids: CASSLSLEQYF. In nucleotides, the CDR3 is TGTGCCAGCAGTTTATCCCTCGAGCAGTACTTC.

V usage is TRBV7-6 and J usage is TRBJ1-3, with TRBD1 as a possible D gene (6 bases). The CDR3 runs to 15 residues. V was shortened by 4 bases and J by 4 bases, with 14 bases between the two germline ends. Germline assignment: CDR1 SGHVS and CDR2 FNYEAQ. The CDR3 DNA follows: TGTGCCAGCAGCTCCTTGGGGGCGCAAGGAAACACCATATATTTT. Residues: CASSSLGAQGNTIYF.